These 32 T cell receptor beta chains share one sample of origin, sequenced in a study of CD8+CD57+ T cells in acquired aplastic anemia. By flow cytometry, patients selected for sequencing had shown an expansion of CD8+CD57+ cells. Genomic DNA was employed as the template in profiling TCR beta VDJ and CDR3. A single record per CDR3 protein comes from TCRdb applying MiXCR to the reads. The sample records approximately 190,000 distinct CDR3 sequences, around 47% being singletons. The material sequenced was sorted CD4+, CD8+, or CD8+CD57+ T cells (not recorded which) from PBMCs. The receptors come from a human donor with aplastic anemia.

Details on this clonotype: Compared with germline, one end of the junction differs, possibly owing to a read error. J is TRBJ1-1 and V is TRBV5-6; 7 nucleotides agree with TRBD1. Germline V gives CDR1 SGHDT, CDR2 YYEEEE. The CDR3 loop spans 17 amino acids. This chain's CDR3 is CASSLALRQGRGTGAFF. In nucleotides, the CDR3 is TGTGCCAGCAGCTTGGCCCTCAGACAGGGTCGGGGGACTGGAGCTTTCTTT.

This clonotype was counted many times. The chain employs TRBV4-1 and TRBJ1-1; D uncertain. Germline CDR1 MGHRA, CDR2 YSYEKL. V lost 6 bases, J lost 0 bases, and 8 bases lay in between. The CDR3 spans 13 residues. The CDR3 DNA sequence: TGCGCCAGCAGATTGGCAGTGAACACTGAAGCTTTCTTT. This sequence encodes CASRLAVNTEAFF.

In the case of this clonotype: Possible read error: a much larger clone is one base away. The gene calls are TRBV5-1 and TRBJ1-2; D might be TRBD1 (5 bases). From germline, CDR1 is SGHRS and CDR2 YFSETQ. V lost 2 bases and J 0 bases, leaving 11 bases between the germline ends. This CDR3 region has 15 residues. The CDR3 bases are TGCGCCAGCAGCTTTATGACAGACGCTAACTATGGCTACACCTTC. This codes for CASSFMTDANYGYTF.

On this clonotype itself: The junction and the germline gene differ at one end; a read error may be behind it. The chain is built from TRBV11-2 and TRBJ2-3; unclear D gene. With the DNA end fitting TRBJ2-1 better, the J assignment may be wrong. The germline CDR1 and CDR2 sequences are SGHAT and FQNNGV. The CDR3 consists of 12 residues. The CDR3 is CASSFSSNEQFF. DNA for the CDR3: TGTGCTAGCAGCTTCAGTTCGAATGAGCAGTTCTTC.

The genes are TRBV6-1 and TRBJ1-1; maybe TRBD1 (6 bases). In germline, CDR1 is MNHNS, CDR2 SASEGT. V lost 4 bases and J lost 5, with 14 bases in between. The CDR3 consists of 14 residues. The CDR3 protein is CASSGGAGRTEAFF. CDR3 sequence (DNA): TGTGCCAGCAGTGGGGGGGCAGGGAGGACTGAAGCTTTCTTT.

The CDR3 sequence: CASFYYRASMNTEAFF. DNA of the CDR3: TGTGCCAGCTTTTACTATCGGGCTTCGATGAACACTGAAGCTTTCTTT. The V and J genes are TRBV6-5 and TRBJ1-1; D call uncertain. The germline V gene encodes CDR1 MNHEY and CDR2 SVGAGI. The ends were cut back, 8 bases at V and 0 bases at J, with 19 bases in the middle. This CDR3 comprises 16 residues.

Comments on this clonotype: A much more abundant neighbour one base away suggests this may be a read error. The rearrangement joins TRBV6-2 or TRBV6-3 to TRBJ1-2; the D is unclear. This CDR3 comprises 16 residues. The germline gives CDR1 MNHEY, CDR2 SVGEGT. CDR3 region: CASSYLPWAASPDYPF. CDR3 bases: TGTGCCAGCAGTTACCTTCCCTGGGCCGCCTCGCCAGACTACCCCTTC.

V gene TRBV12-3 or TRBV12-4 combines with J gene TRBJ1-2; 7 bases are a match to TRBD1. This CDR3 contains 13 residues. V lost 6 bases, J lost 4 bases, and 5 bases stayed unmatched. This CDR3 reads CASRRTGAYGYTF. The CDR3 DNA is TGTGCCAGCAGACGGACAGGAGCCTATGGCTACACCTTC.

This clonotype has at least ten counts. The CDR3 nucleotides are TGTGCCAGCGGGGGGGATGAGGCCCCGGGTCAGCCCCAGCATTTT. This gives the protein CASGGDEAPGQPQHF. The rearrangement joins TRBV25-1 to TRBJ1-5; D might be TRBD1 (5 bases). V lost 8 bases to trimming and J lost 6 bases, with 20 bases between them. Germline CDR1 is MGHDK and CDR2 is SYGVNS. This CDR3 comprises 15 residues.

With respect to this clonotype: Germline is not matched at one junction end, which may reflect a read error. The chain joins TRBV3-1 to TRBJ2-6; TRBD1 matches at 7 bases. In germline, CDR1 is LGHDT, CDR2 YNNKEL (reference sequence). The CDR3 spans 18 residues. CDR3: CASSQERQGISGVNVLTF. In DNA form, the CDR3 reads TGTGCCAGCAGCCAAGAGAGACAGGGAATATCTGGGGTCAACGTCCTGACTTTC.

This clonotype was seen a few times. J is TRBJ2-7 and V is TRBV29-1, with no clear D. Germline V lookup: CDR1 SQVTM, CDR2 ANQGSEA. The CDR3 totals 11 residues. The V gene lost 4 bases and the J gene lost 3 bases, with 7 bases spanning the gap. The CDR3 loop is CSVVESYEQYF. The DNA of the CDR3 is TGCAGCGTTGTAGAGAGCTACGAGCAGTACTTC.

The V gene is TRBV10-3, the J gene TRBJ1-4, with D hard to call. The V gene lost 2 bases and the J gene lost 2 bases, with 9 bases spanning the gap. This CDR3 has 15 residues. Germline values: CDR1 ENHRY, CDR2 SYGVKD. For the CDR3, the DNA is TGTGCCATCAGTGAGGCGGGCCAGACTAATGAAAAACTGTTTTTT. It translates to CAISEAGQTNEKLFF.

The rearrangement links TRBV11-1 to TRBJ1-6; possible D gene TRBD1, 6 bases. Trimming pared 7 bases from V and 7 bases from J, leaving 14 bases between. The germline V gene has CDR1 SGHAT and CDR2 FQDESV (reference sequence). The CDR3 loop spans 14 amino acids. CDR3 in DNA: TGTGCCAGCAACTCACAGGGCGGCAATTCACCCCTCCACTTT. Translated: CASNSQGGNSPLHF.

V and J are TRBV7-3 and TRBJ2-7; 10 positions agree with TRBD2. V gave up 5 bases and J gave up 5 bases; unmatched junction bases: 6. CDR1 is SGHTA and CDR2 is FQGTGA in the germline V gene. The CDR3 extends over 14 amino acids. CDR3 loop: CASSPLAGGHEQYF. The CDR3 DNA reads TGTGCCAGCAGCCCATTAGCGGGAGGTCACGAGCAGTACTTC.

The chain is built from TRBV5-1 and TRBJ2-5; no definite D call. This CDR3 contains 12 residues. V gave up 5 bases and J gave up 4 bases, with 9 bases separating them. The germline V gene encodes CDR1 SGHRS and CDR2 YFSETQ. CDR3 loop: CASRKTGETQYF. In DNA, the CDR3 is TGCGCCAGCAGAAAGACTGGAGAGACCCAGTACTTC.

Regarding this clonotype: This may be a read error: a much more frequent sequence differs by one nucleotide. In nucleotides, the CDR3 is TGTGCCAGCAGTGAAGCTCACGGGCGAGTAATGAACACTGAAGCTTCCTTT. Protein product: CASSEAHGRVMNTEASF. The chain joins TRBV2 to TRBJ1-1; no reliable D call. Germline CDR1 SNHLY, CDR2 FYNNEI. CDR3 length: 17 residues.

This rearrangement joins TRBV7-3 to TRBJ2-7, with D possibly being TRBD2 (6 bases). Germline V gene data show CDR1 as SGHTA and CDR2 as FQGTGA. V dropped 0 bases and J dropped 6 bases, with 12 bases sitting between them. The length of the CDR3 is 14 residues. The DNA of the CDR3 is TGTGCCAGCAGCTTAACTATCCCGCGGGGCGAGCAGTACTTC. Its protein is CASSLTIPRGEQYF. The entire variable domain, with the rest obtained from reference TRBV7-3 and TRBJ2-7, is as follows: GAGVSQTPSNKVTEKGKYVELRCDPISGHTALYWYRQSLGQGPEFLIYFQGTGAADDSGLPNDRFFAVRPEGSVSTLKIQRTERGDSAVYLCASSLTIPRGEQYFGPGTRLTVT.

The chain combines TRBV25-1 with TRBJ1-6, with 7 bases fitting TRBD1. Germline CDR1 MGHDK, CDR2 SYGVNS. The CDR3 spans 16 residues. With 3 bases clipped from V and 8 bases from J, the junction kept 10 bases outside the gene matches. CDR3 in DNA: TGTGCCAGCAGTGATCCCAGGGGGGGTGGGGATTCACCCCTCCACTTT. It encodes CASSDPRGGGDSPLHF.

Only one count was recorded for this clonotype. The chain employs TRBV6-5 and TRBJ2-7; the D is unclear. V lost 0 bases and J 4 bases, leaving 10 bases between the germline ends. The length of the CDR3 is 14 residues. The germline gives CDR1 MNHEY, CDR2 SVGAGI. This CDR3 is CASSYSTAAYEQYF. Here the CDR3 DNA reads TGTGCCAGCAGTTACTCGACGGCAGCTTACGAGCAGTACTTC.

In DNA form, the CDR3 reads TGTGGGCAGGCTAGCGGCCTCTGCGAGCAGTACTTC. Amino acid sequence: CGQASGLCEQYF. The J gene is TRBJ2-7, the V gene TRBV2; the match to TRBD2 covers 7 bases. The CDR3 totals 12 residues. CDR1 is SNHLY and CDR2 is FYNNEI in the germline V gene.

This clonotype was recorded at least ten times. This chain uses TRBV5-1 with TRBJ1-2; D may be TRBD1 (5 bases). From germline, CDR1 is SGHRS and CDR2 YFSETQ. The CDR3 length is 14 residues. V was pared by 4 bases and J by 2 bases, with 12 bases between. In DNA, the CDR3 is TGCGCCAGCAGCCCAAGTCCAGGGAACTATGGCTACACCTTC. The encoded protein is CASSPSPGNYGYTF.

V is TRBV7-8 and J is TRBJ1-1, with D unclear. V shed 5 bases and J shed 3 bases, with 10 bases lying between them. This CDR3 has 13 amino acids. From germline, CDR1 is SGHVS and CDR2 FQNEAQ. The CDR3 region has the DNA TGTGCCAGCAGCCAACCTGGGGACACTGAAGCTTTCTTT. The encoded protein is CASSQPGDTEAFF.

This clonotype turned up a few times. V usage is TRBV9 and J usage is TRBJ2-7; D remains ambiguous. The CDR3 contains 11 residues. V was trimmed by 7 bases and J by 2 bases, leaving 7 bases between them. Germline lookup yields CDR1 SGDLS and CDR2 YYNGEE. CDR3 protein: CASSWTYEQYF. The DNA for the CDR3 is TGTGCCAGCTCGTGGACCTACGAGCAGTACTTC.

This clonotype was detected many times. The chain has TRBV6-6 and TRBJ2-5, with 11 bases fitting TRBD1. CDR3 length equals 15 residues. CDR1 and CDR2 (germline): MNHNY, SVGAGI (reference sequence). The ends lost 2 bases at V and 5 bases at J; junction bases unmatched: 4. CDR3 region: CASSYRRDRGETQYF. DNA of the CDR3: TGTGCCAGCAGTTACCGCCGGGACAGGGGGGAGACCCAGTACTTC.

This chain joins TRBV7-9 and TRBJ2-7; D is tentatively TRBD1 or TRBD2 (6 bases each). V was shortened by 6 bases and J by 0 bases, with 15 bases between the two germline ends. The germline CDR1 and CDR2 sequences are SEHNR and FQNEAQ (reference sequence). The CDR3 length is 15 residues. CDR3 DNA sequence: TGTGCCAGCAGTACGCGGGACACTCACTCCTACGAGCAGTACTTC. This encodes CASSTRDTHSYEQYF.

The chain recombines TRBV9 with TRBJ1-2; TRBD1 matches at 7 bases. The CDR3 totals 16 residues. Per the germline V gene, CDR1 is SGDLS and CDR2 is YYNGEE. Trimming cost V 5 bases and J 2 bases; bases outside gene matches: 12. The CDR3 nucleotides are TGTGCCAGCAGTATTACACCGGGACAGCTCAACTATGGCTACACCTTC. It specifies CASSITPGQLNYGYTF.

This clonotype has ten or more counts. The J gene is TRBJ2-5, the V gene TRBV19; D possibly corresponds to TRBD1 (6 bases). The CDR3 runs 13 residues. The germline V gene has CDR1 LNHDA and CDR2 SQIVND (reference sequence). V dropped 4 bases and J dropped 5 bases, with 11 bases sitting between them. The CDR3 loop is CASSTRGLETQYF. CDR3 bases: TGTGCCAGTAGTACCAGGGGTTTGGAGACCCAGTACTTC.

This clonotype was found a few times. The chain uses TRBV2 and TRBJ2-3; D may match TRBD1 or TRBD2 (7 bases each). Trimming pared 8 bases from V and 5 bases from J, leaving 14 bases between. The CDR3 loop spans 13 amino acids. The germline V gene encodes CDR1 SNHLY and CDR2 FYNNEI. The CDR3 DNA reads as TGTGCCAGCCGAGGCAGGGGGGGAGATACGCAGTATTTT. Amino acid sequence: CASRGRGGDTQYF.

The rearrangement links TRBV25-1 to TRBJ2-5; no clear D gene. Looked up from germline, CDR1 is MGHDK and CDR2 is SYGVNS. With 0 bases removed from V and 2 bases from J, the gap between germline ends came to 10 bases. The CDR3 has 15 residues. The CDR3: CASSEYKADQETQYF. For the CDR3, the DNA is TGTGCCAGCAGTGAATATAAGGCGGATCAAGAGACCCAGTACTTC.

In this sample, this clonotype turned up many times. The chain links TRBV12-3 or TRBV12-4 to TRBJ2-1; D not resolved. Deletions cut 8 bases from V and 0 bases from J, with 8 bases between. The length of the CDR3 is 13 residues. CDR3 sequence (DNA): TGTGCCAGCCGGAGAGGCTCCTACAATGAGCAGTTCTTC. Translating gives CASRRGSYNEQFF.

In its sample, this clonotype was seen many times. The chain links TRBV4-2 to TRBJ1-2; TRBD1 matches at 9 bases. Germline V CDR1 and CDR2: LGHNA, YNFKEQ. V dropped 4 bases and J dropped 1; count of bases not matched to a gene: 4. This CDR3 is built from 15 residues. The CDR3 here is CASSPGQGGNYGYTF. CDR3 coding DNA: TGTGCCAGCAGCCCGGGACAGGGAGGTAACTATGGCTACACCTTC.

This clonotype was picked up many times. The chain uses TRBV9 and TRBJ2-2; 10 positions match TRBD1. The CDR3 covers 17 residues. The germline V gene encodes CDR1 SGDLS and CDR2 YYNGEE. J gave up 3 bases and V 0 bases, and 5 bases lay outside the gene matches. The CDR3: CASSVAGTGAYTGELFF. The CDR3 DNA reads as TGTGCCAGCAGCGTAGCTGGGACAGGGGCGTACACCGGGGAGCTGTTTTTT.